This record covers a single T cell receptor (beta chain). This record belongs to a study of shared clonotypes between healthy human individuals. The table came from immunoSEQ multiplex PCR; TCRdb's copy has only in-frame clones and leaves some out. The sample has over 2 million clones; 85% to 95% are singletons. CDR1 is SQVTM and CDR2 is ANQGSEA in the germline V gene. CDR3 length: 12 residues. The clonotype originates from a man aged 18-30 years in good health. Some clones in this sample may be carry-over from other donors' samples. The V call is TRBV29-1, the J call TRBJ1-5; D is undetermined. Sequencing used naive CD4+ T cells from PBMCs. The subset is: CD45RA+ positively selected. The CDR3 sequence: CSRRARGQPQHF. The CDR3 DNA follows: TGCTCGAGGAGGGCCAGAGGTCAGCCCCAGCATTTT.